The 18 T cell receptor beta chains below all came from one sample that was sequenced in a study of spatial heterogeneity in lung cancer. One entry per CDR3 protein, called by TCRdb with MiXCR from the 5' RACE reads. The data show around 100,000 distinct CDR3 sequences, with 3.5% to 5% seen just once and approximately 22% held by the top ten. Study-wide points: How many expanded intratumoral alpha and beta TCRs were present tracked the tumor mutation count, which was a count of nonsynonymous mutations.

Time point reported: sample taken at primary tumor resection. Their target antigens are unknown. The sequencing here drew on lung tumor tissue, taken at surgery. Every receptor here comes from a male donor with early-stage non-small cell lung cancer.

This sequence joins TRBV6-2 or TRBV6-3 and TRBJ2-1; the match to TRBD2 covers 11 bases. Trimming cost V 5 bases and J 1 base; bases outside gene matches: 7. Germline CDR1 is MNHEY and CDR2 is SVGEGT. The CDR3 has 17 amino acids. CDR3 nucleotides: TGTGCCAGCAGTCCCTCGACTAGCGGGACTTCCTACAATGAGCAGTTCTTC. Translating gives CASSPSTSGTSYNEQFF.

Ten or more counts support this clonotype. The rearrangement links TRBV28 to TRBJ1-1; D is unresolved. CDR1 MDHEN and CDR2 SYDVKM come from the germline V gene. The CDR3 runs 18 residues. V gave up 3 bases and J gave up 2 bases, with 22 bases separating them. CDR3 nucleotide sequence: TGTGCCAGCAGTTTTGTTAGATCCGTCGAATTGGCCAACACTGAAGCTTTCTTT. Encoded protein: CASSFVRSVELANTEAFF.

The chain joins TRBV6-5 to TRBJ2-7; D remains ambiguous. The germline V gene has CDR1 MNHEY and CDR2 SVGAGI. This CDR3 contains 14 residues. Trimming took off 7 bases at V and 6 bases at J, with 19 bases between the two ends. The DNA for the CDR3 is TGTGCCAGCATTCGGACCTCTGGGGTCGGCGAGCAGTACTTC. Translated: CASIRTSGVGEQYF.

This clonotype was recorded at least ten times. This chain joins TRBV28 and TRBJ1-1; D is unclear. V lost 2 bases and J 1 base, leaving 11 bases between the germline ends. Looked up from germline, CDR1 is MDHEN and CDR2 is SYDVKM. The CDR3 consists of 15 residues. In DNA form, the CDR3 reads TGTGCCAGCAGTTTACCCCTGGGCGGGAACACTGAAGCTTTCTTT. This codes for CASSLPLGGNTEAFF.

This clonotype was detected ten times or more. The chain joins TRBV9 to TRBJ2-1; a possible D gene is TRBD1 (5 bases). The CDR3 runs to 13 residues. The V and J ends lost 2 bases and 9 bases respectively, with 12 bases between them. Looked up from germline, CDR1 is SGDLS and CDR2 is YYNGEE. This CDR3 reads CASSVLLRGEQFF. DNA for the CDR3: TGTGCCAGCAGCGTTCTTCTTAGGGGTGAGCAGTTCTTC.

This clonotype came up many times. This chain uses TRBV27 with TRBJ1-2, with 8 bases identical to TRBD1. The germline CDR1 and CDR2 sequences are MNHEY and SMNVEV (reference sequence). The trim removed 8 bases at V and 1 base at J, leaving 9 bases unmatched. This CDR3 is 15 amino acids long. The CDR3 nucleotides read TGTGCCAGCGGGACTCAAACAGGGGGTAACTATGGCTACACCTTC. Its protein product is CASGTQTGGNYGYTF.

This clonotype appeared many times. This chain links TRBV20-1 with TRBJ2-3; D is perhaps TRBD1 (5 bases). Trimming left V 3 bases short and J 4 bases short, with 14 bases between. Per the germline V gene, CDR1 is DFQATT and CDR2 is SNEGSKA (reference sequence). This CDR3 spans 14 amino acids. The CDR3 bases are TGCAGTGCTAGGGCAGGGTATATATCAGATACGCAGTATTTT. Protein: CSARAGYISDTQYF.

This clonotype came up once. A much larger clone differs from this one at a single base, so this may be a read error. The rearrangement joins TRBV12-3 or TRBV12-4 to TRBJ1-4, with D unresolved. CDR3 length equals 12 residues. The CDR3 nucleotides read TGTGCCAACAGTTTCTGGGTCAAAAAACTGTTTTTT. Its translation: CANSFWVKKLFF.

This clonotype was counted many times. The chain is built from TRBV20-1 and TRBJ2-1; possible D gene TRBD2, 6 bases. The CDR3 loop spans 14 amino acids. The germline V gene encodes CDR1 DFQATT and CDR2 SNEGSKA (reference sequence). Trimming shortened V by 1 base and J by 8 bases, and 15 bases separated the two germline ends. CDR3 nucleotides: TGCAGTGCTAGAGCTAGGACGGGAGCTCATGAGCAGTTCTTC. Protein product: CSARARTGAHEQFF.

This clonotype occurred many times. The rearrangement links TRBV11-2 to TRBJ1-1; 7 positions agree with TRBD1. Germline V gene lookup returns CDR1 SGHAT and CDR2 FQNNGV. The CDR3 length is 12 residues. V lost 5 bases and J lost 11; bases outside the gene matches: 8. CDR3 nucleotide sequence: TGTGCCAGCAGCCCGTTAACAGGGGAGGCTTTCTTT. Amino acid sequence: CASSPLTGEAFF.

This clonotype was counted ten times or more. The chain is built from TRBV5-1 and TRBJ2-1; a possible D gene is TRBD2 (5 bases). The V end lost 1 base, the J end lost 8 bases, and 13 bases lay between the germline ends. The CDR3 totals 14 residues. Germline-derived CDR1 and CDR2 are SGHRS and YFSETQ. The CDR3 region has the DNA TGCGCCAGCAGCTTGCGGGGTCCTTTGGATGAGCAGTTCTTC. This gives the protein CASSLRGPLDEQFF.

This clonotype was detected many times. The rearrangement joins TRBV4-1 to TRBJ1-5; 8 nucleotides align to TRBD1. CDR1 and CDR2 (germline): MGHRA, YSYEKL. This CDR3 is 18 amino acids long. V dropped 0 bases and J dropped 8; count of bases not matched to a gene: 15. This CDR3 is CASSQDSSTGGMVKPQHF. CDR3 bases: TGCGCCAGCAGCCAAGATAGTAGCACAGGGGGTATGGTGAAGCCCCAGCATTTT.

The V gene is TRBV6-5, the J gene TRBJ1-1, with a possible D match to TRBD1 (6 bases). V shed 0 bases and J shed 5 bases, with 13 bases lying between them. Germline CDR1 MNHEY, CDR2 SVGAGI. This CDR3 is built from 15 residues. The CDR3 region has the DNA TGTGCCAGCAGTTACTCTGGGCGTACAGGGACTGAAGCTTTCTTT. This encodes CASSYSGRTGTEAFF.

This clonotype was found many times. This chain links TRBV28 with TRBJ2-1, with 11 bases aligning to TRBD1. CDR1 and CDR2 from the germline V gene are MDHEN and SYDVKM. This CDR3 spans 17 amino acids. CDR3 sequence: CASSHSPGTGGGLLQFF. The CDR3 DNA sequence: TGTGCTAGCTCTCACTCCCCCGGGACAGGGGGTGGGTTGCTGCAGTTCTTC.

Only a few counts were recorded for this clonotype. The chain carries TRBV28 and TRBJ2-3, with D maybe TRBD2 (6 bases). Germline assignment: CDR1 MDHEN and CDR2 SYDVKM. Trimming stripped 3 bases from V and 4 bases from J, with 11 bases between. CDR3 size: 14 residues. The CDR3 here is CASSFGGTPDTQYF. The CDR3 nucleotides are TGTGCCAGCAGTTTTGGAGGGACCCCAGATACGCAGTATTTT.

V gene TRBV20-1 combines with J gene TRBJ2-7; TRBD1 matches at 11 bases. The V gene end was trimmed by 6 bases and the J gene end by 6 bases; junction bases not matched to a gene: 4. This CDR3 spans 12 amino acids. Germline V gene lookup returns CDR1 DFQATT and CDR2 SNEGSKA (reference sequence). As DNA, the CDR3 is TGCAGTGCCCAGGGACAGGGGGGCGAGCAGTACTTC. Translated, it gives CSAQGQGGEQYF.

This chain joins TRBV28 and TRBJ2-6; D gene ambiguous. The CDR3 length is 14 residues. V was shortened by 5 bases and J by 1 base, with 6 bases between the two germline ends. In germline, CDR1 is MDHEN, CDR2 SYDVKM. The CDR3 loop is CASSRVSGANVLTF. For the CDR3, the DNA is TGTGCCAGCAGTCGGGTATCTGGGGCCAACGTCCTGACTTTC.

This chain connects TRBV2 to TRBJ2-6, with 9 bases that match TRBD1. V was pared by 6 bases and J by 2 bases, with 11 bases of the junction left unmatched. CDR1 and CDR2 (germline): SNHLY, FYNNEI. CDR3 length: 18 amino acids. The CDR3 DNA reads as TGTGCCAGCAGGGGACAGGGTTCGTCCAACCCTGGGGCCAACGTCCTGACTTTC. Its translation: CASRGQGSSNPGANVLTF.